The T cell receptor beta chain described here comes from a study of OX40 agonist ivuxolimab in advanced cancers. Measured with immunoSEQ multiplex PCR; TCRdb has only the in-frame clones, and not every one. This table holds approximately 76,000 clones, around nine tenths found once. Trimming took 5 bases from V and 2 from J; bases not matched to a gene: 6. CDR1 MNHNS and CDR2 SASEGT come from the germline V gene. This CDR3 region has 14 residues. Sequencing was performed on CD4+ or CD8+ T cells sorted from blood, taken in a trial of the OX40 agonist ivuxolimab. V usage is TRBV6-1 and J usage is TRBJ2-7; TRBD1 matches at 7 bases. The sequence was collected from an adult with an advanced solid tumor such as melanoma, head and neck, liver or kidney cancer. CDR3 sequence reads: CASSPWGQPYEQYF. The CDR3 nucleotides are TGTGCCAGCAGTCCCTGGGGACAGCCCTACGAGCAGTACTTC.